This is a list of T cell receptor beta chains from one sample in a study of blood T cells in healthy people across ages. In TCRdb, the 5' RACE reads were re-called with MiXCR into one record per CDR3 protein. The sample lists 650,000 to 1,000,000 distinct CDR3 sequences; roughly 40% were seen once. Sequencing was performed on blood. The receptors shown here come from a young man in good health. Each CDR3 is given with its conserved first and last residue. Fields, in order: clone size, CDR3 length, J gene, V gene, D gene, CDR3 DNA, CDR3 protein. D genes are given only for firm matches. Where a row states a size, it is once, few, many or the class of an expanded clone; other rows omit it.

size: NA
length: 17
J: TRBJ1-5
V: TRBV6-6
D: NA
DNA: TGTGCCAGCAGTGGGGGGGCGTGGGGTGACGGCAATCAGCCCCAGCATTTT
CDR3: CASSGGAWGDGNQPQHF

size: many
length: 15
J: TRBJ2-3
V: TRBV12-3/TRBV12-4
D: NA
DNA: TGTGCCAGCAGCATTGACCCCAACCCCACAGATACGCAGTATTTT
CDR3: CASSIDPNPTDTQYF

size: NA
length: 17
J: TRBJ1-6
V: TRBV4-2
D: NA
DNA: TGTGCCAGCAGCCAAGTAGGGGCTTCCTCCTATAATTCACCCCTCCACTTT
CDR3: CASSQVGASSYNSPLHF

size: few
length: 15
J: TRBJ1-6
V: TRBV7-3
D: TRBD1
DNA: TGTGCCAGCAGCCCCTCAGGGGGGTCAGGGACACCCCTCCACTTT
CDR3: CASSPSGGSGTPLHF

size: NA
length: 16
J: TRBJ2-3
V: TRBV5-1
D: TRBD2
DNA: TGCGCCAGCAGCTTGATTCTAGCGGGGCACACAGATACGCAGTATTTT
CDR3: CASSLILAGHTDTQYF

size: few
length: 11
J: TRBJ1-1
V: TRBV29-1
D: NA
DNA: TGCAGCGTTGAAAGGCGGCAGAGAGCTTTCTTT
CDR3: CSVERRQRAFF

size: NA
length: 15
J: TRBJ2-5
V: TRBV4-3
D: NA
DNA: TGCGCCAGCAGCCCCGGGTCGTACGGGTACAATGAGCAGTACTTC
CDR3: CASSPGSYGYNEQYF

size: many
length: 14
J: TRBJ2-3
V: TRBV29-1
D: NA
DNA: TGCAGCGTTGAGGGACCCGTCCACCCAGATACGCAGTATTTT
CDR3: CSVEGPVHPDTQYF

size: NA
length: 15
J: TRBJ1-2
V: TRBV3-1
D: NA
DNA: TGTGCCAGCAGCCAAGAAACGGGCAGGGTGAATGGCTACACCTTC
CDR3: CASSQETGRVNGYTF

size: many
length: 14
J: TRBJ1-2
V: TRBV6-6
D: NA
DNA: TGTGCCAGCAGCCGAGGGGTCGTCAACTATGGCTACACCTTC
CDR3: CASSRGVVNYGYTF

size: few
length: 12
J: TRBJ1-6
V: TRBV3-1
D: NA
DNA: TGTGCCAGCAGCCAAGCGAGATCACCCCTCCACTTT
CDR3: CASSQARSPLHF

size: NA
length: 14
J: TRBJ1-6
V: TRBV2
D: NA
DNA: TGTGCCAGCAGCCCGACAGTTGCGTCCTCACCCCTCCACTTT
CDR3: CASSPTVASSPLHF

size: NA
length: 15
J: TRBJ1-4
V: TRBV5-1
D: TRBD1
DNA: TGCGCCAGCAGACTCGGGACAGGGGTTAATGAAAAACTGTTTTTT
CDR3: CASRLGTGVNEKLFF

size: NA
length: 15
J: TRBJ2-3
V: TRBV4-2
D: TRBD2
DNA: TGTGCCAGCAGCCAAGGGACGGGGGGGTCAGATACGCAGTATTTT
CDR3: CASSQGTGGSDTQYF

size: many
length: 16
J: TRBJ2-1
V: TRBV20-1
D: TRBD2
DNA: TGCAGTGCTAGTGGGGGACTAGCGGGGAGACACAATGAGCAGTTCTTC
CDR3: CSASGGLAGRHNEQFF

size: once
length: 13
J: TRBJ2-2
V: TRBV5-1
D: TRBD1
DNA: TGCGCCAGCACAGGGGGTTCGGGCGGGGAGCTGTTTTTT
CDR3: CASTGGSGGELFF

size: NA
length: 16
J: TRBJ1-2
V: TRBV20-1
D: NA
DNA: TGCAGTGCTAGACAAACTTCCGGAGGGACGTCCCGTGGCTACACCTTC
CDR3: CSARQTSGGTSRGYTF